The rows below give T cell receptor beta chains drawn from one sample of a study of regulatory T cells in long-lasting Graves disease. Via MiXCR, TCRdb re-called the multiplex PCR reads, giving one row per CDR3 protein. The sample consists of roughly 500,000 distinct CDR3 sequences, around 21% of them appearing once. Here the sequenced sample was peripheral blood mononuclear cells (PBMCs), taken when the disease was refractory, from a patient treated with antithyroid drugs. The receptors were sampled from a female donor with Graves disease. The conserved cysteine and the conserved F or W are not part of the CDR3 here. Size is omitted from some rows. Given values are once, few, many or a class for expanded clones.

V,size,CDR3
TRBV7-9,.,ASSHTTGGTYEQY
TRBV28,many,ASSFTLVGLTYEQY
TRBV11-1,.,ASSSGGTPYEQY
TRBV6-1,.,ASSNGGAVNIQY
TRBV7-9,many,ASSPTSGVSYEQY
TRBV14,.,ASRDRGKQAF
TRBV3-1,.,ASSQASTSGRTNEQF
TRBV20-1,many,SASPHTTANTEAF
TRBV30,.,AWSVLTGANTEAF
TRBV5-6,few,ASSRRFSYEQY
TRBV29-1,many,SVSVQDRALGTQY
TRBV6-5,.,ASSYSPPSGIYNEQF
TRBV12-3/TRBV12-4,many,ASSLATGATGNTIY
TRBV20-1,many,SARDGDRVAQDYGYT
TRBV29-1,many,SVATSGSGEQY
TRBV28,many,ASSLGSFNTYGYT
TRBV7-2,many,ASSFRDTGRADIQY
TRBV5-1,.,ASSLARGTSGKRETQY
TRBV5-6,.,ASSFGLGAYEQY
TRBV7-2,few,ASSLAPGGLSTGELF
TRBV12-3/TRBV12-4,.,ASNFDSAYEQY
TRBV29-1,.,SVGDSSIPYEQY
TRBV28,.,ASSLSASGNTEQF
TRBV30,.,ASEKQTDYGYT
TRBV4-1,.,ASSHRWGSYEQY